Listed below are T cell receptor beta chains from one sample, sequenced in a study of identical twins. TCRdb independently ran MiXCR on the 5' RACE reads; one entry per CDR3 protein. The sample yields about 460,000 distinct CDR3 sequences, around 14% seen once. These same data were also listed under a study on yellow fever vaccine responses in identical twins.

The sequenced sample was CD4+ T cells sorted from blood. The receptors stem from a woman between 18 and 29 years old in good health. Both conserved end residues are part of each CDR3. A D gene is named only where the DNA matches it firmly. The size field is filled for only some rows; it gives once, few, many or a size class.

CDR3aa	CDR3nt	d_gene	abundance	j_gene	v_gene
CAISGQYEAFF	TGTGCCATCAGTGGACAGTATGAAGCTTTCTTT	NA	NA	TRBJ1-1	TRBV10-3
CASSRGSSSDTQYF	TGTGCCAGCAGTCGGGGCAGTTCCTCAGATACGCAGTATTTT	NA	few	TRBJ2-3	TRBV6-2/TRBV6-3
CASMRREETQYF	TGTGCCAGCATGCGCAGGGAAGAGACCCAGTACTTC	NA	few	TRBJ2-5	TRBV28
CASSLSVGAGTDTQYF	TGTGCCAGCAGCTTATCGGTGGGAGCTGGCACAGATACGCAGTATTTT	NA	NA	TRBJ2-3	TRBV7-8
CASSPMGRGTDTQYF	TGTGCCAGCTCACCAATGGGACGTGGCACAGATACGCAGTATTTT	NA	few	TRBJ2-3	TRBV18
CASGLVPTSTDTQYF	TGTGCTAGTGGTTTGGTACCAACAAGCACAGATACGCAGTATTTT	NA	NA	TRBJ2-3	TRBV12-5
CASSVQGLGLTGELFF	TGTGCCAGCAGCGTCCAGGGTTTGGGGTTGACCGGGGAGCTGTTTTTT	NA	NA	TRBJ2-2	TRBV14
CASSDLGQNYGYTF	TGTGCCAGCAGTGATTTGGGACAGAACTATGGCTACACCTTC	TRBD1	NA	TRBJ1-2	TRBV25-1
CASQKRVGDVNNQPQHF	TGTGCCAGCCAGAAAAGGGTCGGGGACGTAAACAATCAGCCCCAGCATTTT	NA	NA	TRBJ1-5	TRBV11-1
CASSLAGQGSGYTF	TGTGCCAGCAGCTTAGCTGGACAGGGTAGCGGCTACACCTTC	TRBD1	NA	TRBJ1-2	TRBV11-1
CASSPGLLNEQFF	TGTGCCAGCAGCCCGGGACTCCTCAATGAGCAGTTCTTC	NA	NA	TRBJ2-1	TRBV6-6
CASSPTGLAPTGELFF	TGTGCCAGCAGCCCAACAGGACTAGCGCCCACCGGGGAGCTGTTTTTT	TRBD2	NA	TRBJ2-2	TRBV7-3
CASRGGGSKSYEQYF	TGTGCCAGCAGGGGGGGCGGGAGTAAGTCTTACGAGCAGTACTTC	NA	NA	TRBJ2-7	TRBV12-3/TRBV12-4
CAITPTSGGAEEQFF	TGTGCCATCACCCCGACTAGCGGGGGGGCCGAAGAGCAGTTCTTC	TRBD2	NA	TRBJ2-1	TRBV10-3
CASSYIGRGWDQETQYF	TGTGCCAGCAGCTACATCGGCCGAGGCTGGGACCAAGAGACCCAGTACTTC	NA	few	TRBJ2-5	TRBV3-1
CASSETGTAIQYF	TGCGCCAGCAGTGAGACGGGGACAGCCATTCAGTACTTC	TRBD1	NA	TRBJ2-4	TRBV10-2
CASSSTSVSYNEQFF	TGCGCCAGCAGCTCGACTAGCGTGTCCTACAATGAGCAGTTCTTC	TRBD2	NA	TRBJ2-1	TRBV5-1
CAITTGSNQPQHF	TGTGCCATCACTACGGGGAGCAATCAGCCCCAGCATTTT	NA	few	TRBJ1-5	TRBV10-3
CSARPTGIGYTF	TGCAGTGCTAGGCCGACAGGGATCGGCTACACCTTC	TRBD1	NA	TRBJ1-2	TRBV20-1
CASSPTGTSSYNEQFF	TGTGCCAGCAGCCCGACCGGGACAAGCTCCTACAATGAGCAGTTCTTC	NA	few	TRBJ2-1	TRBV28
CASSPPMREGRGNEQFF	TGTGCCAGCTCACCACCGATGCGGGAGGGCCGAGGCAATGAGCAGTTCTTC	TRBD2	NA	TRBJ2-1	TRBV18
CASSFFHIRGNTEAFF	TGTGCCAGCAGCTTCTTTCATATTAGAGGGAACACTGAAGCTTTCTTT	NA	few	TRBJ1-1	TRBV5-6
CASSSFSGYEQYF	TGTGCCAGCAGCTCATTTAGCGGCTACGAGCAGTACTTC	NA	NA	TRBJ2-7	TRBV7-8
CATSRAGQGRGYGTDTQYF	TGTGCCACCAGCAGAGCTGGACAGGGACGGGGTTATGGCACAGATACGCAGTATTTT	TRBD1	NA	TRBJ2-3	TRBV15
CASSYLAGTYEQYF	TGTGCCAGCAGTTACCTAGCGGGGACCTACGAGCAGTACTTC	TRBD2	many	TRBJ2-7	TRBV12-3/TRBV12-4
CSVEEHKAFF	TGCAGCGTTGAAGAACATAAAGCTTTCTTT	NA	many	TRBJ1-1	TRBV29-1
CASSATGRGYEQYF	TGTGCCAGCAGTGCCACAGGGAGGGGCTACGAGCAGTACTTC	NA	NA	TRBJ2-7	TRBV28
CASSTTGVTGELFF	TGCGCCAGCAGCACGACAGGGGTCACCGGGGAGCTGTTTTTT	TRBD1	few	TRBJ2-2	TRBV5-1
CASSRHAGELFF	TGTGCCAGCAGCAGACACGCCGGGGAGCTGTTTTTT	NA	few	TRBJ2-2	TRBV7-2
CAWSKGGGLEQFF	TGTGCCTGGAGTAAGGGCGGGGGTCTTGAGCAGTTCTTC	TRBD2	NA	TRBJ2-1	TRBV30
CASSLDRGSAYEQYF	TGTGCCAGCAGTTTAGACAGGGGTTCGGCCTACGAGCAGTACTTC	TRBD1	few	TRBJ2-7	TRBV28
CASQRQANSNQPQHF	TGTGCCAGCCAAAGGCAGGCTAATAGCAATCAGCCCCAGCATTTT	NA	NA	TRBJ1-5	TRBV12-3/TRBV12-4
CASSFTGTSGRAFETQYF	TGTGCCAGCAGTTTCACCGGGACTAGCGGGAGGGCCTTTGAGACCCAGTACTTC	TRBD2	NA	TRBJ2-5	TRBV28
CASSQVSPSAQETQYF	TGTGCCAGCAGCCAAGTCAGCCCTTCCGCCCAAGAGACCCAGTACTTC	NA	many	TRBJ2-5	TRBV3-1
CASSSPGTIYNEQFF	TGTGCCAGCAGTTCCCCCGGGACTATATACAATGAGCAGTTCTTC	TRBD2	NA	TRBJ2-1	TRBV12-3/TRBV12-4
CASSQRRRASANIQYF	TGTGCCAGCAGCCAACGAAGGAGGGCTAGCGCAAACATTCAGTACTTC	NA	NA	TRBJ2-4	TRBV7-8
CSAPSPTSGRYEQYF	TGCAGTGCCCCTTCCCCGACTAGCGGCCGCTACGAGCAGTACTTC	TRBD2	NA	TRBJ2-7	TRBV20-1
CASSSPWGLYNEQFF	TGTGCCAGCAGTTCCCCCTGGGGGCTGTACAATGAGCAGTTCTTC	NA	few	TRBJ2-1	TRBV7-9
CASSFPDRADEQYF	TGTGCCAGCAGCTTCCCGGACAGGGCCGACGAGCAGTACTTC	TRBD1	NA	TRBJ2-7	TRBV11-2
CASSRLTGYEQYF	TGTGCCAGCAGTCGATTGACTGGCTACGAGCAGTACTTC	NA	many	TRBJ2-7	TRBV6-2/TRBV6-3
CASSLLAGFTDTQYF	TGCGCCAGCAGCTTGCTAGCGGGGTTCACAGATACGCAGTATTTT	TRBD2	few	TRBJ2-3	TRBV5-1
CASSPPRSEQFF	TGTGCCAGCAGCCCCCCAAGGAGTGAGCAGTTCTTC	NA	few	TRBJ2-1	TRBV7-8
CASSIQGTEAFF	TGTGCCAGTAGTATTCAGGGGACTGAAGCTTTCTTT	NA	few	TRBJ1-1	TRBV19
CATSETGGLTVDSYNEQFF	TGTGCCACCAGTGAGACAGGGGGCCTGACTGTTGACTCCTACAATGAGCAGTTCTTC	TRBD1	few	TRBJ2-1	TRBV24-1
CASKPAGTGLYEQYF	TGTGCCAGCAAGCCCGCCGGGACAGGTCTATACGAGCAGTACTTC	TRBD1	NA	TRBJ2-7	TRBV7-2
CASSLGKDTQYF	TGTGCCAGCAGCTTAGGAAAAGATACGCAGTATTTT	NA	few	TRBJ2-3	TRBV7-2
CASTGGNDQPQHF	TGTGCCAGCACAGGGGGTAACGATCAGCCCCAGCATTTT	TRBD1	few	TRBJ1-5	TRBV6-1
CASSHVLLQGANTGELFF	TGTGCCAGCAGCCACGTATTACTACAGGGGGCGAACACCGGGGAGCTGTTTTTT	TRBD1	many	TRBJ2-2	TRBV3-1
CASSYSAGGISGANVLTF	TGTGCCAGCAGTTACTCAGCGGGGGGGATCTCTGGGGCCAACGTCCTGACTTTC	TRBD2	few	TRBJ2-6	TRBV6-5
CASSQEDRVNTQYF	TGCGCCAGCAGCCAGGAAGACAGGGTGAATACGCAGTATTTT	TRBD1	many	TRBJ2-3	TRBV4-1
CASSQGPDSNQPQHF	TGTGCCAGCAGCCAGGGGCCCGATAGCAATCAGCCCCAGCATTTT	NA	few	TRBJ1-5	TRBV7-2
CASSPRAVGTEAFF	TGTGCCAGCAGCCCCCGGGCGGTGGGCACTGAAGCTTTCTTT	NA	many	TRBJ1-1	TRBV3-1
CSAGTGASVLTF	TGCAGCGCCGGGACAGGGGCCAGCGTCCTGACTTTC	TRBD1	NA	TRBJ2-6	TRBV29-1
CASSLAHYNEQFF	TGTGCCAGCAGCTTAGCTCACTACAATGAGCAGTTCTTC	NA	NA	TRBJ2-1	TRBV7-8
CASSTRTGEDEQYF	TGTGCCAGCAGCACCCGGACAGGGGAGGACGAGCAGTACTTC	TRBD1	NA	TRBJ2-7	TRBV7-9